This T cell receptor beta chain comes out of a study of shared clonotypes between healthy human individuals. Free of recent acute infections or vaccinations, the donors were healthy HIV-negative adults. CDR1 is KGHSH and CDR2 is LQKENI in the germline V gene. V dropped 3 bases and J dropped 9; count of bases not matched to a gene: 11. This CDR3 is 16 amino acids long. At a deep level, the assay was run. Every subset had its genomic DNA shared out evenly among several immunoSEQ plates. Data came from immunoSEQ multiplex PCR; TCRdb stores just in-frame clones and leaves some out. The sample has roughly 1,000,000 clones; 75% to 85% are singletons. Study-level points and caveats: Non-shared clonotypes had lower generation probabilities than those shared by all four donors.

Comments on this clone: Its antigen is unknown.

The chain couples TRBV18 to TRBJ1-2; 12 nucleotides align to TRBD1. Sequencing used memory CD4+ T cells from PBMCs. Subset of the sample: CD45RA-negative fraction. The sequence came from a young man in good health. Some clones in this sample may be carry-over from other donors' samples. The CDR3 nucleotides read TGTGCCAGCTCACCCCCCGGGACAGGGGGCCTTGGTAGCTACACCTTC. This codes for CASSPPGTGGLGSYTF.